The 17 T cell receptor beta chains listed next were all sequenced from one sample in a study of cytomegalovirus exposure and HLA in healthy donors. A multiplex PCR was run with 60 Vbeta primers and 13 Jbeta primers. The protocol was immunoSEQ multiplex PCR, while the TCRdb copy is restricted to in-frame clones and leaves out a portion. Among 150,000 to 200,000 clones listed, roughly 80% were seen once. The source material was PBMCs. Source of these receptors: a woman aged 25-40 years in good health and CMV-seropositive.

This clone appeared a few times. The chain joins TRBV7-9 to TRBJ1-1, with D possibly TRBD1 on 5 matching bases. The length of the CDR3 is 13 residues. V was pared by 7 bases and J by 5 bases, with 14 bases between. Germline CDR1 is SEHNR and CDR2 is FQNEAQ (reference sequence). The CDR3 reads CASTLHGGTEAFF. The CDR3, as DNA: TGTGCCAGCACCCTTCACGGGGGGACTGAAGCTTTCTTT.

The CDR3 sequence: CASSPGTLNTEAFF. Written as DNA, the CDR3 is TGTGCCAGCAGTCCCGGGACACTGAACACTGAAGCTTTCTTT. The chain employs TRBV5-4 and TRBJ1-1; D possibly corresponds to TRBD1 (6 bases). This CDR3 spans 14 amino acids. The V gene lost 5 bases and the J gene lost 0 bases, with 11 bases spanning the gap. Germline V gene data show CDR1 as SGHNT and CDR2 as YYREEE (reference sequence). Filled out from reference TRBV5-4 and TRBJ1-1, the complete variable domain reads ETGVTQSPTHLIKTRGQQVTLRCSSQSGHNTVSWYQQALGQGPQFIFQYYREEENGRGNFPPRFSGLQFPNYSSELNVNALELDDSALYLCASSPGTLNTEAFFGQGTRLTVV.

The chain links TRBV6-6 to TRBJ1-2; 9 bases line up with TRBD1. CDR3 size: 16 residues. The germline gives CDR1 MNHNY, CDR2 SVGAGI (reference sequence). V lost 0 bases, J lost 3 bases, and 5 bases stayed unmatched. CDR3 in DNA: TGTGCCAGCAGTTACTCGAGGGACAGGGAAGACTATGGCTACACCTTC. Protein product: CASSYSRDREDYGYTF.

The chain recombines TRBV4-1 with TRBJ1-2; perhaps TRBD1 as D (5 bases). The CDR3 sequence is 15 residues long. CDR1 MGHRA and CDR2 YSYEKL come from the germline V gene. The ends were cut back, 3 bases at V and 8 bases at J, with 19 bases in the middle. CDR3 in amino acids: CASSQDLGGSVGYTF. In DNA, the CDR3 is TGCGCCAGCAGCCAGGATTTGGGGGGGTCCGTAGGCTACACCTTC.

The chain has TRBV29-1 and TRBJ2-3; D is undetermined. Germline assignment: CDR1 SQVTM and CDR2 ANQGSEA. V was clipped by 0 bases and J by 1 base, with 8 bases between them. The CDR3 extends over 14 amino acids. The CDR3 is CSVEDTPGTDTQYF. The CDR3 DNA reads TGCAGCGTTGAAGACACCCCGGGCACAGATACGCAGTATTTT.

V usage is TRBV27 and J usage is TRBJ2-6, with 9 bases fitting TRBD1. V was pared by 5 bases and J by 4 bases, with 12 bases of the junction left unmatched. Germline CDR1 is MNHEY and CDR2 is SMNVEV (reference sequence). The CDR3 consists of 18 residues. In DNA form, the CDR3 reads TGTGCCAGCAGTCAGAGGACAGGGGTCGTGTCGGGGGCCAACGTCCTGACTTTC. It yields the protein CASSQRTGVVSGANVLTF. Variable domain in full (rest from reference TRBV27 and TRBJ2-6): EAQVTQNPRYLITVTGKKLTVTCSQNMNHEYMSWYRQDPGLGLRQIYYSMNVEVTDKGDVPEGYKVSRKEKRNFPLILESPSPNQTSLYFCASSQRTGVVSGANVLTFGAGSRLTVL.

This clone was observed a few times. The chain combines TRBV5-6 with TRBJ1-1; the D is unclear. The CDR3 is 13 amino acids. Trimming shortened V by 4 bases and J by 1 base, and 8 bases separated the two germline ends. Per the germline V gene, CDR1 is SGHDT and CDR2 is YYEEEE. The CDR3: CASSITANTEAFF. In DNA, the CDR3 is TGTGCCAGCAGCATTACAGCGAACACTGAAGCTTTCTTT.

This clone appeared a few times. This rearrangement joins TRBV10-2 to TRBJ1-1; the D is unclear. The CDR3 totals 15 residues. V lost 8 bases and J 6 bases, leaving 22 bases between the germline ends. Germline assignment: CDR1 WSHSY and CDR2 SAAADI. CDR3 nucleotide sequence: TGCGCCAGCGTAGGTTTAGGGTTTCGAGGGCCTGAAGCTTTCTTT. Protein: CASVGLGFRGPEAFF.

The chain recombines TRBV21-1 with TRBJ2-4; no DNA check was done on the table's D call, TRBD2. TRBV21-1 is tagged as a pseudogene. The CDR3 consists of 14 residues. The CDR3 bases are TGTGCCAGCACCCGTCTAGTTAGGAAAAACATTCAGTACTTC. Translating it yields CASTRLVRKNIQYF.

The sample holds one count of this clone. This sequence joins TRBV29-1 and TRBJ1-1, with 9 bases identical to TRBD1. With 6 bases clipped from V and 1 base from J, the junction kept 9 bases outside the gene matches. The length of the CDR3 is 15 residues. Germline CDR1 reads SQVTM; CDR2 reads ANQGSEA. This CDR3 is CSVQGTGKSNTEAFF. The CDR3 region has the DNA TGCAGCGTCCAAGGGACAGGGAAGTCGAACACTGAAGCTTTCTTT. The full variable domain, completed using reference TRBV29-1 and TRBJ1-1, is SAVISQKPSRDICQRGTSLTIQCQVDSQVTMMFWYRQQPGQSLTLIATANQGSEATYESGFVIDKFPISRPNLTFSTLTVSNMSPEDSSIYLCSVQGTGKSNTEAFFGQGTRLTVV.

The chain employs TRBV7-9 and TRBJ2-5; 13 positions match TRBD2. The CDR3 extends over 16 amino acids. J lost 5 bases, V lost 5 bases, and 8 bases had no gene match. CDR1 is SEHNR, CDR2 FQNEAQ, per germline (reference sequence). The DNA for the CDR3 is TGTGCCAGCAGCGTTACTAGCGGGAGGGCCCGTGAGACCCAGTACTTC. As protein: CASSVTSGRARETQYF.

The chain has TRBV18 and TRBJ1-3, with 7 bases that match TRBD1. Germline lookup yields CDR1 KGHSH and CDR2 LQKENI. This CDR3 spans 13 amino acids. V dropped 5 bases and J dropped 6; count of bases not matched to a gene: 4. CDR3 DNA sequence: TGTGCCAGCTCAAGGGGGCCCTCAAACACCATATATTTT. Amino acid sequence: CASSRGPSNTIYF.

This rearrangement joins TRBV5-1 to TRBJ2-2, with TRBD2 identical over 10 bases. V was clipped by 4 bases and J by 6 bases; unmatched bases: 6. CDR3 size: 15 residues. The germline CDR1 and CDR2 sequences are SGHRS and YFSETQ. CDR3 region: CASSTASGRPGELFF. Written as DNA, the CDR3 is TGCGCCAGCAGCACCGCTAGCGGGAGACCCGGGGAGCTGTTTTTT. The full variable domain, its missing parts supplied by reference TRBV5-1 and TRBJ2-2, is KAGVTQTPRYLIKTRGQQVTLSCSPISGHRSVSWYQQTPGQGLQFLFEYFSETQRNKGNFPGRFSGRQFSNSRSEMNVSTLELGDSALYLCASSTASGRPGELFFGEGSRLTVL.

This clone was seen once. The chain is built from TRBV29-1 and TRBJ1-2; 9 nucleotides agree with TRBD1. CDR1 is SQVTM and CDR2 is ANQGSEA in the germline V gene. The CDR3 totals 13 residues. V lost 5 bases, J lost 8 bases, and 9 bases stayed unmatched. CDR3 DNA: TGCAGCGTTAACCTCCGGGACAGGGCGGGCTACACCTTC. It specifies CSVNLRDRAGYTF.

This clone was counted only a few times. CDR3 nucleotide sequence: TGTGCCAGCACCTTTAACTATGGCTACACCTTC. Its protein is CASTFNYGYTF. The chain links TRBV6-1 to TRBJ1-2; D gene ambiguous. Trimming removed 7 bases at V and 1 base at J, with 4 bases between. Germline V gene sequence: CDR1 MNHNS, CDR2 SASEGT. There are 11 residues in the CDR3.

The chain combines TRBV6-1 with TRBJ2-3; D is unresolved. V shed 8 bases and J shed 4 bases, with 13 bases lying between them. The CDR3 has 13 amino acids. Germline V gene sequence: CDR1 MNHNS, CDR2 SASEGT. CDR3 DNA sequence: TGTGCCAGCCTCCGAACGGTTTCAGATACGCAGTATTTT. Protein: CASLRTVSDTQYF.

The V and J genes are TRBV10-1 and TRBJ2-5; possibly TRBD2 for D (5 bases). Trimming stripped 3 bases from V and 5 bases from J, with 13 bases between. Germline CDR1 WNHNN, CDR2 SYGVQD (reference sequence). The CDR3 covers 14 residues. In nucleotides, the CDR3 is TGCGCCAGCAGTGAATCCGGGGATGGGGAGACCCAGTACTTC. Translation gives CASSESGDGETQYF.